The 12 T cell receptor beta chains listed next were all sequenced from one sample in a study of early T cells in non-severe SARS-CoV-2 infection. TCRdb fed the 5' RACE reads into MiXCR, producing one record per CDR3 protein. Among about 50,000 distinct CDR3 sequences listed, less than 10% were seen once. Here the sequenced sample was whole blood, taken at baseline. The receptors shown here come from an adult who was a healthcare worker with PCR-confirmed SARS-CoV-2 infection or an uninfected control (not recorded which).

This clonotype was recorded many times. This chain links TRBV20-1 with TRBJ1-2; perhaps TRBD1 as D (5 bases). CDR3 length: 16 amino acids. Germline CDR1 DFQATT, CDR2 SNEGSKA (reference sequence). The V and J ends lost 0 bases and 2 bases respectively, with 16 bases between them. The CDR3 region is CSARDGTMGPNYGYTF. The CDR3 DNA follows: TGCAGTGCTAGAGATGGGACTATGGGGCCAAACTATGGCTACACCTTC.

V gene TRBV27 combines with J gene TRBJ1-1; D is perhaps TRBD1 (6 bases). In germline, CDR1 is MNHEY, CDR2 SMNVEV (reference sequence). CDR3 length: 15 residues. The ends were cut back, 5 bases at V and 0 bases at J, with 13 bases in the middle. DNA of the CDR3: TGTGCCAGCAGTCCTTGGCAGGGGATGAACACTGAAGCTTTCTTT. It is translated as CASSPWQGMNTEAFF.

The V gene is TRBV20-1, the J gene TRBJ1-6; a weak D match, TRBD1 (6 bases). This CDR3 spans 16 amino acids. Germline V gives CDR1 DFQATT, CDR2 SNEGSKA (reference sequence). V was pared by 2 bases and J by 2 bases, with 13 bases between. As DNA, the CDR3 is TGCAGTGCTAGAAACGCCGCAGGGGCCTATAATTCACCCCTCCACTTT. Amino acid sequence: CSARNAAGAYNSPLHF.

This clonotype has a count of ten or more. The CDR3 is CASSLGGQETQYF. The CDR3 bases are TGTGCCAGCAGCTTAGGCGGGCAAGAGACCCAGTACTTC. The genes are TRBV11-2 and TRBJ2-5, with D possibly matching TRBD2 (5 bases). Trimming pared 1 base from V and 2 bases from J, leaving 5 bases between. Germline V gene sequence: CDR1 SGHAT, CDR2 FQNNGV. The CDR3 is 13 residues long.

This clonotype was seen a handful of times. The V call is TRBV18, the J call TRBJ2-1; 9 bases are a match to TRBD2. The CDR3 contains 16 residues. The V segment lost 4 bases and the J segment 4 bases; nucleotides outside the gene matches: 8. CDR1 is KGHSH and CDR2 is LQKENI in the germline V gene. CDR3 sequence (DNA): TGTGCCAGCTCACGCCGGGCTAGCGGGGATTACAATGAGCAGTTCTTC. Amino acids: CASSRRASGDYNEQFF.

Many counts were recorded for this clonotype. This chain joins TRBV29-1 and TRBJ1-1, with a possible D match to TRBD1 (5 bases). This CDR3 contains 13 residues. The germline V and J ends were trimmed by 7 bases and 0 bases, with 12 bases remaining between them. The germline CDR1 and CDR2 sequences are SQVTM and ANQGSEA. The DNA for the CDR3 is TGCAGCGGAGGGGAGCAGCTGAACACTGAAGCTTTCTTT. It specifies CSGGEQLNTEAFF.

The sample holds a few counts of this clonotype. The chain joins TRBV4-1 to TRBJ2-1; TRBD1 aligns across 8 bases. Germline CDR1 reads MGHRA; CDR2 reads YSYEKL. This CDR3 spans 15 amino acids. V was pared by 4 bases and J by 6 bases, with 8 bases of the junction left unmatched. The CDR3 loop reads CASSPTTGVVNEQFF. The CDR3 coding sequence is TGCGCCAGCAGCCCCACGACAGGGGTGGTCAATGAGCAGTTCTTC.

The V call is TRBV7-9, the J call TRBJ2-3; perhaps TRBD1 as D (5 bases). This CDR3 is 15 amino acids long. Per the germline V gene, CDR1 is SEHNR and CDR2 is FQNEAQ (reference sequence). Trimming stripped 6 bases from V and 0 bases from J, with 13 bases between. CDR3 bases: TGTGCCAGCAGGCAGGGCACCGCTAGCACAGATACGCAGTATTTT. Encoded protein: CASRQGTASTDTQYF.

This clonotype was found a few times. The V and J genes are TRBV10-3 and TRBJ2-7; tentative D call: TRBD1 (7 bases). This CDR3 contains 16 residues. V was trimmed by 10 bases and J by 3 bases, leaving 25 bases between them. Looked up from germline, CDR1 is ENHRY and CDR2 is SYGVKD. The CDR3 loop is CATGGQISGYGYEQYF. The CDR3 region has the DNA TGTGCCACCGGGGGACAGATCAGCGGCTACGGCTACGAGCAGTACTTC.

The rearrangement links TRBV6-2 or TRBV6-3 to TRBJ1-1; 7 positions match TRBD1. Trimming removed 7 bases from V and 4 bases from J; junction bases left unmatched: 9. There are 14 residues in the CDR3. Germline-derived CDR1 and CDR2 are MNHEY and SVGEGT. For the CDR3, the DNA is TGTGCCAGCACGCCGACAGGGACGGGCACTGAAGCTTTCTTT. This encodes CASTPTGTGTEAFF.

This clonotype was observed many times. The chain has TRBV20-1 and TRBJ1-2; 8 bases match TRBD1. This CDR3 is 12 amino acids long. After removal of 3 bases from V and 4 bases from J, the junction contained 1 base not matched to a gene. From germline, CDR1 is DFQATT and CDR2 SNEGSKA (reference sequence). For the CDR3, the DNA is TGCAGTGCTAGGACAGGGGCCTATGGCTACACCTTC. It translates to CSARTGAYGYTF.

The V and J genes are TRBV12-3 or TRBV12-4 and TRBJ1-3; 8 positions agree with TRBD1. The CDR3 covers 14 residues. With 1 base clipped from V and 8 bases from J, the junction kept 4 bases outside the gene matches. The CDR3 sequence is CASSLGQGLHTIYF. In DNA form, the CDR3 reads TGTGCCAGCAGTTTAGGACAGGGGTTACACACCATATATTTT.